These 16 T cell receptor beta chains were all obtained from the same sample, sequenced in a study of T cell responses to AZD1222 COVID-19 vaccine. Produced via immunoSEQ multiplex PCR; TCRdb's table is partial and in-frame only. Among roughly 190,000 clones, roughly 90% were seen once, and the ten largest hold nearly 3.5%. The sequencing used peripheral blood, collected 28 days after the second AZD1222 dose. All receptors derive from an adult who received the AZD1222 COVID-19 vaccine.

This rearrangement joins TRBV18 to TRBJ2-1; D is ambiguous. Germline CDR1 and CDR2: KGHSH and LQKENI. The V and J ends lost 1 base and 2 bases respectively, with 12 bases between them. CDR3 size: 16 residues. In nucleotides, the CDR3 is TGTGCCAGCTCACCACTTCGAGCAGGTACCTACAATGAGCAGTTCTTC. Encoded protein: CASSPLRAGTYNEQFF. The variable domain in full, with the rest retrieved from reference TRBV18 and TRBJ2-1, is NAGVMQNPRHLVRRRGQEARLRCSPMKGHSHVYWYRQLPEEGLKFMVYLQKENIIDESGMPKERFSAEFPKEGPSILRIQQVVRGDSAAYFCASSPLRAGTYNEQFFGPGTRLTVL.

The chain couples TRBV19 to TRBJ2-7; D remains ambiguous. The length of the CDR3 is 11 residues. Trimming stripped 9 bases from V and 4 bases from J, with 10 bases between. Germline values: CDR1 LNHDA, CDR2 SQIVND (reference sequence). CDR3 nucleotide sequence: TGTGCCAGCTCGGACGGTTACGAGCAGTACTTC. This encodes CASSDGYEQYF.

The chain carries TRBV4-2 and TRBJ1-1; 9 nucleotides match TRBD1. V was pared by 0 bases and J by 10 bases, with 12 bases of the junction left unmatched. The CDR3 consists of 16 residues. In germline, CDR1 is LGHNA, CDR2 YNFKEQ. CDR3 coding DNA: TGTGCCAGCAGCCAAGATTCCCTGGGACAGGGAAGGGGAGCTTTCTTT. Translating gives CASSQDSLGQGRGAFF.

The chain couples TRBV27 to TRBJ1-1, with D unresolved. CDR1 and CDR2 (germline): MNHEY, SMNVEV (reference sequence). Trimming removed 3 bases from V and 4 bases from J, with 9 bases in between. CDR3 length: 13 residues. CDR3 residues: CASSFGVGTEAFF. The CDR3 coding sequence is TGTGCCAGCAGTTTCGGGGTGGGCACTGAAGCTTTCTTT.

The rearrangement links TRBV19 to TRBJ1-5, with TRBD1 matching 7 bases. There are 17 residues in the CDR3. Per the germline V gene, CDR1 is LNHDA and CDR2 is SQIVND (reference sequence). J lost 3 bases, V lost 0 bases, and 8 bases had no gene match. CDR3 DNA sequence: TGTGCCAGTAGTATAGATTCGAGCGGGACAGTCAATCAGCCCCAGCATTTT. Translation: CASSIDSSGTVNQPQHF.

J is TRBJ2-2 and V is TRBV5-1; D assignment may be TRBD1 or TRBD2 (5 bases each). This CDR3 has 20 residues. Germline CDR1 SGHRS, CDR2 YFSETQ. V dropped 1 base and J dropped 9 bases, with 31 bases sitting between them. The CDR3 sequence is CASSLWGVGTVSLGTWELFF. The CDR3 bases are TGCGCCAGCAGCTTGTGGGGCGTGGGGACCGTCTCCCTTGGAACTTGGGAGCTGTTTTTT.

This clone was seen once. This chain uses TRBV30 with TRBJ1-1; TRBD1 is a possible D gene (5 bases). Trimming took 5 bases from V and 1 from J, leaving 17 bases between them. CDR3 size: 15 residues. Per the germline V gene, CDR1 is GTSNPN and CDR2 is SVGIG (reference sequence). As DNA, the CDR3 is TGTGCCTGGGCCCCATGGGGGAGGAGGAACACTGAAGCTTTCTTT. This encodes CAWAPWGRRNTEAFF.

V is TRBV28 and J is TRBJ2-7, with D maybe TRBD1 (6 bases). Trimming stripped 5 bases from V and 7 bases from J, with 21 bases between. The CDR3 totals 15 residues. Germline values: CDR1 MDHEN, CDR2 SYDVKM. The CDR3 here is CASSRYWTAPGEQYF. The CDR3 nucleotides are TGTGCCAGCAGTCGGTACTGGACAGCCCCGGGGGAGCAGTACTTC.

The DNA of the CDR3 is TGTGCCAGTACCCTCGACAGGGCCACCGGGGAGCTGTTTTTT. It codes for CASTLDRATGELFF. The V and J genes are TRBV7-9 and TRBJ2-2; the match to TRBD1 covers 7 bases. The CDR3 is made up of 14 amino acids. In germline, CDR1 is SEHNR, CDR2 FQNEAQ (reference sequence). V was pared by 9 bases and J by 4 bases, with 8 bases of the junction left unmatched.

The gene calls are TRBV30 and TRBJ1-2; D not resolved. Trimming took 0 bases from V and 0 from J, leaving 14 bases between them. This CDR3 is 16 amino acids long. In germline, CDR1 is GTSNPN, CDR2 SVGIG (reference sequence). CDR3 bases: TGTGCCTGGAGTGTACTAGGGCGCGCCACTAACTATGGCTACACCTTC. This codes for CAWSVLGRATNYGYTF.

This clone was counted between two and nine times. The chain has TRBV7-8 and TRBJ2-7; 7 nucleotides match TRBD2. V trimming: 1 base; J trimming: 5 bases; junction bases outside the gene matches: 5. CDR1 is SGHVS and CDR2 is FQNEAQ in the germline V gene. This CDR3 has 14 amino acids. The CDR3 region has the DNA TGTGCCAGCAGCTTAGGGGGAGGGCTTAACGAGCAGTACTTC. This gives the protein CASSLGGGLNEQYF.

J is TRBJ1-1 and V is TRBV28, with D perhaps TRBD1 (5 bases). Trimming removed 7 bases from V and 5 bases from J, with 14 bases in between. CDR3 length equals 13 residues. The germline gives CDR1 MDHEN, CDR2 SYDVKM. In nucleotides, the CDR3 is TGTGCCAGCACCGGGACGGTGGGGACTGAAGCTTTCTTT. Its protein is CASTGTVGTEAFF.

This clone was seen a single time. In DNA, the CDR3 is TGTGCCAGCATTAATACCCAGGGCCTTGCGGGGAAACTGTTTTTT. Amino acid sequence: CASINTQGLAGKLFF. The chain links TRBV28 to TRBJ1-4; tentative D call: TRBD1 (5 bases). The germline CDR1 and CDR2 sequences are MDHEN and SYDVKM. Trimming cost V 7 bases and J 11 bases, with 23 bases left between them. The CDR3 loop spans 15 amino acids.

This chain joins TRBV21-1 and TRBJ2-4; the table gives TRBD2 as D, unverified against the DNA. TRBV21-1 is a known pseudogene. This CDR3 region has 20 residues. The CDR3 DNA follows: TGTGCCAGCAGCAAAAAGGGAGGGACTAGCGGGACTAGGGCCAAAAACATTCAGTACTTC. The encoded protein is CASSKKGGTSGTRAKNIQYF.

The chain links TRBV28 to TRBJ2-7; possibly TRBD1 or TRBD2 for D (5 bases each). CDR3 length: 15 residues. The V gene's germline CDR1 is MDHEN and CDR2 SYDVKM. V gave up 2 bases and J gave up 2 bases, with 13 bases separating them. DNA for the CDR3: TGTGCCAGCAGTTTACCCCGGGGCTTTACCTACGAGCAGTACTTC. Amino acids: CASSLPRGFTYEQYF.

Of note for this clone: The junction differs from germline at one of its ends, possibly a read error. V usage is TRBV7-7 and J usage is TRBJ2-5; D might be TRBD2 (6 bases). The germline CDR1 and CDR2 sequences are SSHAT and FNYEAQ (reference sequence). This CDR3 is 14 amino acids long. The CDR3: CASSPASGGETQYF. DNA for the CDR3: TGTGCTAGCAGCCCCGCGTCTGGGGGGGAGACCCAGTACTTC.